The next 27 T cell receptor beta chains were all read from a single sample in a study of metastatic and nonmetastatic thyroid tumors. Ahead of thyroid surgery, no patient had received treatment of any kind. TCRdb called clones again from the PCR reads with MiXCR. The table records 30,000 to 35,000 clones, approximately 32% of them present only once. Sequenced: blood. These receptors were taken from a female donor with papillary thyroid cancer or a benign thyroid nodule (not recorded which). Some clones in this sample may be carry-over from other donors' samples.

This clone is termed medium-sized (0.01 to 0.1%). J is TRBJ2-7 and V is TRBV6-1; D is uncertain. V lost 2 bases and J lost 5, with 16 bases in between. Germline CDR1 and CDR2: MNHNS and SASEGT. This CDR3 region has 15 residues. DNA of the CDR3: TGTGCCAGCAGTGAATCCCGAGAACCCTTCAACGAGCAGTACTTC. Protein product: CASSESREPFNEQYF.

Ten or more counts support this clone. The genes are TRBV29-1 and TRBJ2-6; D ambiguous. Germline V gives CDR1 SQVTM, CDR2 ANQGSEA. This CDR3 has 13 residues. Trimming left V 6 bases short and J 0 bases short, with 6 bases between. CDR3 protein: CSVGFSGANVLTF. The DNA of the CDR3 is TGCAGCGTGGGGTTCTCTGGGGCCAACGTCCTGACTTTC.

V gene TRBV5-1 combines with J gene TRBJ1-1, with D possibly matching TRBD1 (6 bases). This CDR3 is 14 amino acids long. V dropped 4 bases and J dropped 4 bases, with 14 bases sitting between them. Germline V gene sequence: CDR1 SGHRS, CDR2 YFSETQ. CDR3 nucleotide sequence: TGCGCCAGCAGCCGAGGGACATACGGCACTGAAGCTTTCTTT. This sequence encodes CASSRGTYGTEAFF.

By share of the sample, this clone is medium-sized (0.01 to 0.1%). Distinct nucleotide sequences in the sample also encode this CDR3. This rearrangement joins TRBV19 to TRBJ2-7; D may match TRBD1 or TRBD2 (5 bases each). Deletions cut 3 bases from V and 3 bases from J, with 9 bases between. The CDR3 has 13 amino acids. Germline loops: CDR1 LNHDA, CDR2 SQIVND (reference sequence). The CDR3 loop reads CASSIRDGYEQYF. CDR3 in DNA: TGTGCCAGTAGTATCCGGGACGGCTACGAGCAGTACTTC.

This chain's CDR3 is CASSVDSSGANVLTF. CDR3 bases: TGTGCCAGCAGCGTCGACAGCTCTGGGGCCAACGTCCTGACTTTC. This sequence joins TRBV9 and TRBJ2-6; D is possibly TRBD1 (5 bases). The CDR3 runs 15 residues. The germline V gene has CDR1 SGDLS and CDR2 YYNGEE. Trimming pared 2 bases from V and 0 bases from J, leaving 6 bases between.

This clone was observed at least ten times. DNA for the CDR3: TGTGCCAGCAGCCCGGGACAGGGGGCAGTCGGCTACACCTTC. It specifies CASSPGQGAVGYTF. This chain uses TRBV5-4 with TRBJ1-2; 12 bases agree with TRBD1. The CDR3 contains 14 residues. V gave up 4 bases and J gave up 8 bases; unmatched junction bases: 6. Germline lookup yields CDR1 SGHNT and CDR2 YYREEE (reference sequence).

This clone was detected only a few times. This could be a read error, since a much larger clone is one nucleotide away. The sample carries other DNA sequences with the same CDR3. V usage is TRBV7-3 and J usage is TRBJ1-1, with 9 positions matching TRBD1. The V segment lost 4 bases and the J segment 3 bases; nucleotides outside the gene matches: 12. The CDR3 sequence is 17 residues long. Germline V gene sequence: CDR1 SGHTA, CDR2 FQGTGA. The CDR3 loop is CASSSQGARVYDTEAFF. The CDR3 bases are TGTGCCAGCAGCTCACAGGGGGCCCGTGTATATGACACTGAAGCTTTCTTT.

This clone was seen ten or more times. The chain recombines TRBV12-3 or TRBV12-4 with TRBJ1-1; TRBD1 matches 7 bases. Trimming removed 7 bases from V and 4 bases from J; junction bases left unmatched: 9. CDR3 length: 14 residues. Written as DNA, the CDR3 is TGTGCCAGCATCCCCGGACAGGCCCTCACTGAAGCTTTCTTT. It encodes CASIPGQALTEAFF.

A remark on this clone: Because the CDR3 is missing its conserved closing phenylalanine or tryptophan, this is likely a read error. The rearrangement links TRBV20-1 to TRBJ1-1; 8 bases map to TRBD1. The CDR3 runs 12 residues. Germline values: CDR1 DFQATT, CDR2 SNEGSKA (reference sequence). The junction had 8 bases not matched to a gene; V was cut back by 3 bases and J by 11 bases. The CDR3 DNA reads as TGCAGTGCTAGCCCGGACAGGGTGTCTGCTTTCTTA. As protein: CSASPDRVSAFL.

The J gene is TRBJ1-3, the V gene TRBV28; possible D gene TRBD1, 5 bases. Germline V CDR1 and CDR2: MDHEN, SYDVKM. The V end was cut by 7 bases, the J end by 0 bases, with 19 bases between. The CDR3 consists of 17 residues. CDR3 bases: TGTGCCAGCAACCCTGGGGCAGGGATCCACTCTGGAAACACCATATATTTT. Amino acid sequence: CASNPGAGIHSGNTIYF. Together with reference TRBV28 and TRBJ1-3, the CDR3 gives the full variable domain: DVKVTQSSRYLVKRTGEKVFLECVQDMDHENMFWYRQDPGLGLRLIYFSYDVKMKEKGDIPEGYSVSREKKERFSLILESASTNQTSMYLCASNPGAGIHSGNTIYFGEGSWLTVV.

This clone was picked up many times. This chain uses TRBV7-9 with TRBJ2-5; weak D call: TRBD2 (5 bases). Trimming took off 3 bases at V and 4 bases at J, with 18 bases between the two ends. There are 16 residues in the CDR3. The germline V gene has CDR1 SEHNR and CDR2 FQNEAQ (reference sequence). The CDR3 sequence is CASSFSFRGEGETQYF. The DNA of the CDR3 is TGTGCCAGCAGCTTTTCATTTCGGGGTGAAGGAGAGACCCAGTACTTC.

The chain combines TRBV20-1 with TRBJ2-1; 8 nucleotides agree with TRBD2. The CDR3 runs to 14 residues. The V and J ends lost 0 bases and 3 bases, in that order; junction bases with no gene match: 1. Germline-derived CDR1 and CDR2 are DFQATT and SNEGSKA (reference sequence). The CDR3 protein is CSARDTSGYNEQFF. The CDR3 bases are TGCAGTGCTAGAGATACTAGCGGCTACAATGAGCAGTTCTTC.

This clone occurred a few times. V usage is TRBV6-2 or TRBV6-3 and J usage is TRBJ2-7; D uncertain. V lost 6 bases to trimming and J lost 9 bases, with 21 bases between them. CDR3 length: 14 residues. CDR1 is MNHEY, CDR2 SVGEGT, per germline. Written as DNA, the CDR3 is TGTGCCAGCAGGAACCAGTCCGTGACCAACGGGCAGTACTTC. Amino acid sequence: CASRNQSVTNGQYF.

V usage is TRBV4-1 and J usage is TRBJ2-7, with D uncertain. V was cut by 1 base and J by 3 bases, with 10 bases left in between. Germline CDR1 MGHRA, CDR2 YSYEKL. The length of the CDR3 is 14 residues. The DNA for the CDR3 is TGCGCCAGCAGCCAAGGTGATGCAGGCTACGAGCAGTACTTC. It encodes CASSQGDAGYEQYF.

The chain joins TRBV11-2 to TRBJ1-2; D remains unclear. Trimming removed 0 bases at V and 4 bases at J, with 6 bases between. This CDR3 has 13 amino acids. The germline CDR1 and CDR2 sequences are SGHAT and FQNNGV. CDR3 DNA sequence: TGTGCCAGCAGCTTAGAGGGTTTCTATGGCTACACCTTC. Its translation: CASSLEGFYGYTF. The variable domain in full, completed from reference TRBV11-2 and TRBJ1-2, reads EAGVAQSPRYKIIEKRQSVAFWCNPISGHATLYWYQQILGQGPKLLIQFQNNGVVDDSQLPKDRFSAERLKGVDSTLKIQPAKLEDSAVYLCASSLEGFYGYTFGSGTRLTVV.

V is TRBV29-1 and J is TRBJ1-2; tentatively, D is TRBD1 (6 bases). Trimming left V 3 bases short and J 4 bases short, with 12 bases between. The CDR3 is 13 residues long. Germline V gives CDR1 SQVTM, CDR2 ANQGSEA. CDR3 protein: CSVEPTGIYGYTF. The CDR3 nucleotides read TGCAGCGTTGAGCCAACAGGGATCTATGGCTACACCTTC.

This clone has ten or more counts. This chain joins TRBV4-1 and TRBJ2-3, with D unclear. This CDR3 has 14 amino acids. The germline V gene has CDR1 MGHRA and CDR2 YSYEKL. V was shortened by 0 bases and J by 2 bases, with 6 bases between the two germline ends. The CDR3 protein is CASSQDSPTDTQYF. The DNA for the CDR3 is TGCGCCAGCAGCCAAGATAGCCCCACAGATACGCAGTATTTT.

With regard to this clone: Likely a read error: the CDR3 ends without its conserved phenylalanine or tryptophan. This rearrangement joins TRBV6-5 to TRBJ2-7; TRBD2 is a possible D gene (6 bases). V dropped 2 bases and J dropped 5 bases, with 16 bases sitting between them. The CDR3 covers 15 residues. Germline-derived CDR1 and CDR2 are MNHEY and SVGAGI. The CDR3 bases are TGTGCCAGCAGTTACGATGGCGGGATAGCGAACGAGCAGTACTCC. Its translation is CASSYDGGIANEQYS.

The sample holds many counts of this clone. The gene calls are TRBV7-1 and TRBJ1-6, with 12 bases identical to TRBD1. TRBV7-1 qualifies as an ORF whose function is uncertain. V trimming: 0 bases; J trimming: 7 bases; junction bases outside the gene matches: 13. This CDR3 is built from 20 residues. DNA for the CDR3: TGTGCCAGCAGCTCAGCCCCGGGACAGGGGGCTTTTCGGGGGAATTCACCCCTCCACTTT. Translated, it gives CASSSAPGQGAFRGNSPLHF.

The sample holds many counts of this clone. The CDR3 loop is CASSFGETQYF. CDR3 coding DNA: TGTGCCAGCAGCTTCGGCGAGACCCAGTACTTC. The chain employs TRBV7-2 and TRBJ2-5; D remains ambiguous. This CDR3 region has 11 residues. Between the trimmed V and J ends, which lost 3 bases and 5 bases, there was a span of 4 bases. Germline values: CDR1 SGHTA, CDR2 FQGNSA.

This sequence joins TRBV5-1 and TRBJ1-2; D might be TRBD1 (5 bases). Germline V gene data show CDR1 as SGHRS and CDR2 as YFSETQ. The CDR3 sequence is 13 residues long. The V and J ends lost 0 bases and 8 bases respectively, with 11 bases between them. The CDR3 nucleotides are TGCGCCAGCAGCTTGGGCCAGGGTCAGGGCTACACCTTC. Translation gives CASSLGQGQGYTF. The full variable domain, completed using reference TRBV5-1 and TRBJ1-2, is KAGVTQTPRYLIKTRGQQVTLSCSPISGHRSVSWYQQTPGQGLQFLFEYFSETQRNKGNFPGRFSGRQFSNSRSEMNVSTLELGDSALYLCASSLGQGQGYTFGSGTRLTVV.

The rearrangement links TRBV3-1 to TRBJ2-7, with D hard to call. The CDR3 is 12 residues long. The germline V and J ends were trimmed by 4 bases and 6 bases, with 10 bases remaining between them. CDR1 is LGHDT and CDR2 is YNNKEL in the germline V gene (reference sequence). In DNA, the CDR3 is TGTGCCAGCAGCCCCGACACCCTCGAGCAGTACTTC. Amino acids: CASSPDTLEQYF.

Details on this clone: A read error may produce the germline difference seen at one junction end. The V and J genes are TRBV6-6 and TRBJ1-2, with 7 bases fitting TRBD1. CDR3 length equals 16 residues. From germline, CDR1 is MNHNY and CDR2 SVGAGI (reference sequence). CDR3 amino acids: CASSDSNRGSGYGYTF. As DNA, the CDR3 is TGTGCCAGCAGTGACTCCAACAGGGGATCGGGTTATGGCTACACCTTC.

The J gene is TRBJ2-2, the V gene TRBV20-1; TRBD2 matches 7 bases. Germline V lookup: CDR1 DFQATT, CDR2 SNEGSKA (reference sequence). CDR3 length: 18 amino acids. With V trimmed by 0 bases and J by 0 bases, 10 bases remained unmatched. The CDR3 sequence: CSARDLLSGTTNTGELFF. The CDR3 coding sequence is TGCAGTGCTAGAGACCTCCTTAGTGGGACTACGAACACCGGGGAGCTGTTTTTT.

The chain links TRBV12-3 or TRBV12-4 to TRBJ2-7; no clear D gene. Between the trimmed V and J ends, which lost 7 bases and 3 bases, there was a span of 28 bases. There are 18 residues in the CDR3. The CDR3 DNA reads as TGTGCCAGCATGAAGAAAACCGTAGCAGGAGACTTGGACTACGAGCAGTACTTC. This translates into CASMKKTVAGDLDYEQYF.

This clone was counted many times. The chain has TRBV28 and TRBJ1-5; D perhaps matches TRBD1 (6 bases). Looked up from germline, CDR1 is MDHEN and CDR2 is SYDVKM. Trimming stripped 6 bases from V and 5 bases from J, with 8 bases between. The CDR3 is 12 residues long. The CDR3 DNA reads TGTGCCAGCAGAGGGGGTGATCAGCCCCAGCATTTT. Amino acids: CASRGGDQPQHF.

This chain links TRBV27 with TRBJ2-1; TRBD2 agrees at 7 bases. V shed 9 bases and J 0 bases; nucleotides not matched to a gene: 8. This CDR3 is 15 amino acids long. CDR1 is MNHEY, CDR2 SMNVEV, per germline (reference sequence). DNA for the CDR3: TGTGCCAGTATTGGCGGGGGAGGCTCCTACAATGAGCAGTTCTTC. Translated, it gives CASIGGGGSYNEQFF.